This T cell receptor (beta chain) was identified in a study of shared clonotypes between healthy human individuals. The V and J ends lost 4 bases and 2 bases respectively, with 9 bases between them. The germline CDR1 and CDR2 sequences are SGHTA and FQGNSA. This CDR3 is 14 amino acids long. Comment on this clone: What it recognizes is unknown.

General study findings and limits: Generally, naive subsets came out with larger estimated richness than memory subsets.

Sequenced by immunoSEQ multiplex PCR; TCRdb stores in-frame clones only, minus some. This sample yields roughly 2.6 million clones, of which around nine tenths are seen a single time; about 0.13% belongs to the top ten. V and J are TRBV7-2 and TRBJ1-3; no clear D. The sample was naive CD4+ T cells sorted from blood. Subset meaning: CD45RA+ positively selected. This sequence originates from a man between 18 and 35 years old in good health. This chain's CDR3 is CASSSNVAGNTIYF. The CDR3 bases are TGTGCCAGCAGCTCGAACGTGGCTGGAAACACCATATATTTT.